This T cell receptor (beta chain) was identified in a study of shared clonotypes between healthy human individuals (dated by TCRdb to the early 2020s). Notes on the research overall: A couple of women and a few men aged 18 to 49 years were included in the cohort. To estimate repertoire size and how much clonotype sharing occurs between individuals, the study deeply sequenced the blood TCR repertoires of five healthy adults. Different laboratories and diverse techniques were used to prepare libraries and sequence TCR repertoires, to increase sequencing depth and limit assay-specific biases. Leukapheresis yielded between about 0.85 and 10 billion PBMCs per donor. The study at large found these results: The small number of donors limited the genetic and exposure-history diversity represented. Only blood was sampled, and tissue TCR repertoires likely differ from those in blood. Pairwise subsampling led to the expectation that sequencing depth would affect the degree of clonotype sharing among donors.

V loses 1 base, J loses 1 base, and the germline ends lie 15 bases apart. Spanning cysteine to phenylalanine, the CDR3 consists of 16 amino acids. The only DNA kept is the CDR3, 48 bases in frame from the first base. Via the germline V gene, CDR1 is SGHRS and CDR2 YFSETQ. In the case of this clone: The specificity of this receptor is unknown. No much larger clonotype is one base removed from it; base qualities were not supplied.

Using the deep immunoSEQ assay, multiplex PCR amplified TCR CDR3 regions from genomic DNA. Genomic DNA extracted from each cell subset was distributed evenly over all wells of several immunoSEQ 96-well plates, and each plate served as one replicate. For unsorted PBMC, approximately 0.3 ug of genomic DNA, equivalent to approximately 30,000 T cell genomes, went into each replicate PCR. Ten immunoSEQ deep assay plates were used to sequence unsorted PBMC genomic DNA. Purified libraries were measured with a Qubit 3.0 fluorometer, size-checked on a Bioanalyzer 2100, and measured again with the KAPA Library Quantification kit. Every immunoSEQ 96-well plate was sequenced on a separate single-read 150-cycle Illumina NextSeq 550 flow cell. On the study's bioinformatics: Because the immunoSEQ output included only junctional sequences and no quality scores, the filtering could not be the same as the filtering used for full-length reads. To assign V/J genes and CDR3, sequences were annotated using PyIR, a Python wrapper for IgBLAST v1.9, with IMGT germline references. Reads were filtered out if the reads had weak V/J assignments (E-value above 1e-6), no CDR3, stop codons, out-of-frame junctions, or ambiguous translated residues. V3J clonotypes were defined as sequences sharing an identical inferred V gene, J gene, and CDR3 amino acid sequence. The percentage overlap between two repertoires was calculated by dividing the number of shared unique clonotypes by the size of the smaller repertoire. Three approaches were used to assess repertoire richness: RTK rarefaction, the Chao1 estimator, and Recon v2.1 estimates of unobserved clonotypes. Sourced from immuneACCESS, this table was stored by TCRdb with only in-frame sequences that have V and J called. A share of the clones is absent; for the studies checked, an unresolved V gene accounts for under half, and the remainder has no known explanation. The DNA was the basis for D and trimming; V, J and clone size are from that table. Within this sample are about half a million clones, with around 73% of them counted one time only. 9.5% to 15% of the sample goes to the ten largest clones.

The donors were healthy, HIV-negative adults with no recently reported acute infections or vaccinations. Every donor was a Caucasian adult residing in Nashville, Tennessee, USA. For unsorted samples, tens of millions of PBMCs were counted and genomic DNA was extracted with the QIAamp DNA Blood Mini kit. Blood was obtained by leukapheresis, after which PBMCs were separated by Ficoll-Histopaque density gradient centrifugation and cryopreserved in liquid nitrogen vapor phase. This sequence was found in a woman aged 40 to 50 in good health. Some clones in this sample may be carry-over from other donors' samples. The V and J genes are TRBV5-1 and TRBJ2-7; the best D guess is TRBD2, with 6 bases matching. Sequencing was carried out using PBMCs. The DNA sequence follows: TGCGCCAGCAGCTTGAACAGCATTGCGGGGTCCTACGAGCAGTACTTC. This gives the protein CASSLNSIAGSYEQYF.